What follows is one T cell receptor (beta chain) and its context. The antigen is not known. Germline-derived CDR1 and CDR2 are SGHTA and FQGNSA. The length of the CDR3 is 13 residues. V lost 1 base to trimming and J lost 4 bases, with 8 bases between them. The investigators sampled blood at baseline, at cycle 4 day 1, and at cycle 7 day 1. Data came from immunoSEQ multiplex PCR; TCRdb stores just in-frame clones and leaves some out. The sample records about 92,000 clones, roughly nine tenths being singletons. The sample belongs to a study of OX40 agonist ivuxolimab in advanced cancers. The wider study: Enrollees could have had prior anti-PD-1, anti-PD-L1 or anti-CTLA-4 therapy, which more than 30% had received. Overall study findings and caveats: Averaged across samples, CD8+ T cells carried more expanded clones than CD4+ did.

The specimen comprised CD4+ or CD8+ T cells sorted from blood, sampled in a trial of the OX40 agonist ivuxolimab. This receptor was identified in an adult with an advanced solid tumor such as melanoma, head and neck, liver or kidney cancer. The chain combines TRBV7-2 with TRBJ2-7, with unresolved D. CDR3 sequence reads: CASSLEAVYEQYF. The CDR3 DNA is TGTGCCAGCAGCTTAGAGGCCGTTTACGAGCAGTACTTC.